This T cell receptor beta chain was observed in a study of blood T cell repertoires in COVID-19. On the study more broadly: Sites in the United States, Italy and Spain provided acute and convalescent COVID-19 samples. PBMCs, B-cell-depleted T cells, or T cells provided the cDNA or gDNA that made up the material.

With V trimmed by 8 bases and J by 7 bases, 13 bases remained unmatched. This CDR3 spans 15 amino acids. From germline, CDR1 is SGHNT and CDR2 YENEEA. In the source study's methods: Reference gene primers were amplified, and this amplification served to estimate nucleated cell counts. Measured with immunoSEQ multiplex PCR; TCRdb has only the in-frame clones, and not every one. V, J and clone size reflect that table, while D and trimming were determined from the DNA. The sample consists of 150,000 to 200,000 clones, more than 70% of them appearing once. The sequence derives from a woman aged 30 to 39 with acute or convalescent COVID-19. The chain is built from TRBV11-3 and TRBJ2-1, with 8 bases that match TRBD2. The sequencing input was peripheral blood. CDR3 loop: CASGPRRGLGNEQFF. The CDR3 bases are TGTGCCAGCGGACCTCGACGGGGACTAGGAAATGAGCAGTTCTTC.